Shown below are 31 T cell receptor beta chains from a single sample sequenced in a study of T cell responses to AZD1222 COVID-19 vaccine. Libraries were prepared by immunoSEQ multiplex PCR; TCRdb keeps only in-frame clonotypes and omits some of them. The repertoire has roughly 140,000 clones, 88% of them found once; the top ten carry 3% to 3.5%. This material consisted of peripheral blood, taken on day 0 of MenACWY control vaccination. The receptor source for this set is an adult in good health.

The chain carries TRBV4-2 and TRBJ2-2, with no clear D. This CDR3 contains 16 residues. V was clipped by 0 bases and J by 3 bases, with 11 bases between them. Per the germline V gene, CDR1 is LGHNA and CDR2 is YNFKEQ. The CDR3 nucleotides read TGTGCCAGCAGCCAAGAACACTTAGGGTACACCGGGGAGCTGTTTTTT. As protein: CASSQEHLGYTGELFF.

This chain joins TRBV30 and TRBJ2-3, with TRBD1 as a possible D gene (5 bases). V lost 2 bases to trimming and J lost 10 bases, with 10 bases between them. This CDR3 is built from 11 residues. From germline, CDR1 is GTSNPN and CDR2 SVGIG (reference sequence). The CDR3 nucleotides read TGTGCCTGGAGTAGTGGGGCTCCGCAGTATTTT. It yields the protein CAWSSGAPQYF.

The J gene is TRBJ1-2, the V gene TRBV6-1; D is possibly TRBD1 (5 bases). Per the germline V gene, CDR1 is MNHNS and CDR2 is SASEGT. Trimming stripped 8 bases from V and 5 bases from J, with 9 bases between. The CDR3 sequence is 11 residues long. The CDR3 sequence is CASGARYGYTF. CDR3 nucleotide sequence: TGTGCCAGCGGGGCAAGATATGGCTACACCTTC.

The chain carries TRBV5-4 and TRBJ2-2; D call uncertain. Germline V gene lookup returns CDR1 SGHNT and CDR2 YYREEE (reference sequence). V dropped 2 bases and J dropped 5 bases, with 13 bases sitting between them. The CDR3 contains 15 residues. The CDR3 bases are TGTGCCAGCAGCTTCATTGCGGTTGGGACCGGGGAGCTGTTTTTT. Encoded protein: CASSFIAVGTGELFF.

The gene calls are TRBV5-6 and TRBJ2-5, with TRBD1 as a possible D gene (5 bases). V lost 5 bases and J lost 1, with 12 bases in between. The CDR3 is 14 residues long. Germline V CDR1 and CDR2: SGHDT, YYEEEE. Here the CDR3 reads CASSKTGIQETQYF. CDR3 DNA: TGTGCCAGCAGTAAAACAGGAATCCAAGAGACCCAGTACTTC.

The genes are TRBV6-5 and TRBJ1-1; possible D gene TRBD1, 6 bases. Germline lookup yields CDR1 MNHEY and CDR2 SVGAGI. CDR3 length: 13 amino acids. V dropped 6 bases and J dropped 5 bases, with 13 bases sitting between them. This CDR3 is CASSYRVLTEAFF. The CDR3 DNA reads as TGTGCCAGCAGCTACAGGGTGTTGACTGAAGCTTTCTTT.

This sequence joins TRBV7-9 and TRBJ1-2; 7 nucleotides align to TRBD1. This CDR3 spans 15 amino acids. Germline-derived CDR1 and CDR2 are SEHNR and FQNEAQ (reference sequence). V trimming: 1 base; J trimming: 5 bases; junction bases outside the gene matches: 7. In DNA form, the CDR3 reads TGTGCCAGCAGCTTAGGGCAGGGGGAATATTATGGCTACACCTTC. It specifies CASSLGQGEYYGYTF.

J is TRBJ1-2 and V is TRBV4-2; D gene uncertain. V was clipped by 4 bases and J by 2 bases, with 14 bases between them. The CDR3 runs 15 residues. Germline V gives CDR1 LGHNA, CDR2 YNFKEQ. CDR3 amino acids: CASSREASANYGYTF. CDR3 bases: TGTGCCAGCAGCCGGGAGGCCTCAGCCAACTATGGCTACACCTTC.

V is TRBV19 and J is TRBJ1-3; D remains ambiguous. The CDR3 is 14 amino acids. V was clipped by 5 bases and J by 0 bases, with 8 bases between them. Looked up from germline, CDR1 is LNHDA and CDR2 is SQIVND (reference sequence). The CDR3 is CASSAGTSGNTIYF. The CDR3 nucleotides read TGTGCCAGTAGTGCGGGCACCTCTGGAAACACCATATATTTT.

This clone was observed a single time. The identical CDR3 is also encoded by other nucleotide sequences in the sample. The rearrangement links TRBV18 to TRBJ2-2; a possible D gene is TRBD1 (6 bases). Germline-derived CDR1 and CDR2 are KGHSH and LQKENI. The CDR3 contains 14 residues. V was clipped by 2 bases and J by 6 bases, with 10 bases between them. CDR3: CASSPNTGSGELFF. Written as DNA, the CDR3 is TGTGCCAGCTCACCAAATACAGGGTCCGGGGAGCTGTTTTTT.

Note on this clone: Within the sample, other DNA sequences also encode this same CDR3. The chain uses TRBV3-1 (or the pseudogene TRBV3-2) and TRBJ2-1; D unresolved. Per germline, CDR1 LGHDT and CDR2 YNNKEL (reference sequence). CDR3 size: 12 residues. The ends were cut back, 1 base at V and 10 bases at J, with 8 bases in the middle. DNA of the CDR3: TGTGCCAGCAGCCAAGTTGCGAGGGAGCAGTTCTTC. This encodes CASSQVAREQFF.

This clone has just one count. V usage is TRBV5-4 and J usage is TRBJ2-1; D not resolved. V was cut by 0 bases and J by 4 bases, with 2 bases left in between. CDR1 SGHNT and CDR2 YYREEE come from the germline V gene (reference sequence). The CDR3 runs 12 residues. CDR3 DNA: TGTGCCAGCAGCTTGGAGTACAATGAGCAGTTCTTC. Translated, it gives CASSLEYNEQFF.

V usage is TRBV28 and J usage is TRBJ1-6; TRBD1 might be the D (6 bases). The V gene lost 6 bases and the J gene lost 4 bases, with 13 bases spanning the gap. This CDR3 comprises 15 residues. CDR1 is MDHEN and CDR2 is SYDVKM in the germline V gene. The CDR3 loop is CASSERGGYNSPLHF. The CDR3 nucleotides read TGTGCCAGCAGCGAGAGAGGGGGGTATAATTCACCCCTCCACTTT.

The V gene is TRBV12-3 or TRBV12-4, the J gene TRBJ2-7; D is ambiguous. This CDR3 has 13 amino acids. V was clipped by 5 bases and J by 0 bases, with 8 bases between them. In DNA, the CDR3 is TGTGCCAGCAGTCGACTTCGCTCCTACGAGCAGTACTTC. This sequence encodes CASSRLRSYEQYF.

This clone occurred once. The genes are TRBV11-3 and TRBJ2-4, with D possibly TRBD1 on 6 matching bases. Germline V CDR1 and CDR2: SGHNT, YENEEA. V was pared by 4 bases and J by 0 bases, with 13 bases between. There are 16 residues in the CDR3. The CDR3 coding sequence is TGTGCCAGCAGCTCCCTGGCAGGGGTAGCCAAAAACATTCAGTACTTC. Translation gives CASSSLAGVAKNIQYF.

This clone was seen once. V and J are TRBV28 and TRBJ1-2; 7 bases are a match to TRBD1. Germline trimming cut 4 bases from V and 5 bases from J; bases unmatched to any gene: 7. Germline V gives CDR1 MDHEN, CDR2 SYDVKM. This CDR3 spans 14 amino acids. The CDR3 spells CASSSYQGVYGYTF. Written as DNA, the CDR3 is TGTGCCAGCAGTTCTTACCAGGGGGTTTATGGCTACACCTTC.

The V call is TRBV2, the J call TRBJ2-5, with 9 bases fitting TRBD1. CDR3 length: 15 residues. Germline values: CDR1 SNHLY, CDR2 FYNNEI. V shed 6 bases, J shed 4 bases, and the junction held 9 bases outside the gene matches. CDR3: CASRVGTGYRETQYF. Written as DNA, the CDR3 is TGTGCCAGCAGGGTTGGGACAGGGTATCGAGAGACCCAGTACTTC.

The chain uses TRBV18 and TRBJ2-1, with TRBD1 identical over 7 bases. This CDR3 spans 15 amino acids. Trimming removed 6 bases from V and 3 bases from J; junction bases left unmatched: 8. Germline CDR1 KGHSH, CDR2 LQKENI. The DNA for the CDR3 is TGTGCCAGCTCGTCAGACAGGGTGGGCTACAATGAGCAGTTCTTC. The encoded protein is CASSSDRVGYNEQFF.

The chain has TRBV9 and TRBJ1-1, with D unclear. V was clipped by 4 bases and J by 1 base, with 14 bases between them. This CDR3 comprises 15 residues. Germline CDR1 is SGDLS and CDR2 is YYNGEE. The CDR3 DNA follows: TGTGCCAGCAGCCGACAACTGACGGGGAACACTGAAGCTTTCTTT. This sequence encodes CASSRQLTGNTEAFF.

The genes are TRBV29-1 and TRBJ2-5, with D perhaps TRBD1 or TRBD2 (5 bases each). The CDR3 totals 12 residues. Germline assignment: CDR1 SQVTM and CDR2 ANQGSEA. Trimming took 8 bases from V and 5 from J, leaving 15 bases between them. The chain's CDR3 is CSPQLRGETQYF. Here the CDR3 DNA reads TGCAGCCCCCAACTGAGGGGTGAGACCCAGTACTTC. The variable domain in full, completed from reference TRBV29-1 and TRBJ2-5, reads SAVISQKPSRDICQRGTSLTIQCQVDSQVTMMFWYRQQPGQSLTLIATANQGSEATYESGFVIDKFPISRPNLTFSTLTVSNMSPEDSSIYLCSPQLRGETQYFGPGTRLLVL.

V and J are TRBV7-3 and TRBJ2-1; 13 nucleotides align to TRBD2. Trimming at V came to 5 bases and at J to 1 base, leaving 14 bases not matched to a gene. The length of the CDR3 is 20 residues. The germline gives CDR1 SGHTA, CDR2 FQGTGA. In DNA, the CDR3 is TGTGCCAGCAGCCCTAGAGGGGGACTAGCGGGATCCCCTTCCTACAATGAGCAGTTCTTC. Protein: CASSPRGGLAGSPSYNEQFF.

This chain connects TRBV27 to TRBJ1-6; TRBD1 matches 8 bases. V lost 4 bases to trimming and J lost 0 bases; unmatched junction nucleotides: 8. The CDR3 contains 18 residues. CDR1 and CDR2 from the germline V gene are MNHEY and SMNVEV (reference sequence). CDR3 sequence: CASSSTRRGLSYNSPLHF. CDR3 nucleotides: TGTGCCAGCAGTTCCACTCGCAGGGGGCTCTCCTATAATTCACCCCTCCACTTT.

V is TRBV7-8 and J is TRBJ2-1, with D perhaps TRBD2 (5 bases). V lost 4 bases and J 8 bases, leaving 18 bases between the germline ends. Per the germline V gene, CDR1 is SGHVS and CDR2 is FQNEAQ. The CDR3 contains 15 residues. The CDR3 nucleotides read TGTGCCAGCAGCTGGCTGGGCAGCCCGCGGGATGAGCAGTTCTTC. Protein: CASSWLGSPRDEQFF.

This chain links TRBV7-9 with TRBJ2-3; 12 nucleotides agree with TRBD2. CDR3 length equals 18 residues. V shed 3 bases, J shed 4 bases, and the junction held 11 bases outside the gene matches. CDR1 is SEHNR, CDR2 FQNEAQ, per germline (reference sequence). CDR3 in amino acids: CASSFPFRLAGVADTQYF. In DNA, the CDR3 is TGTGCCAGCAGCTTCCCTTTCCGACTAGCGGGGGTTGCAGATACGCAGTATTTT.

V usage is TRBV11-3 and J usage is TRBJ2-2, with TRBD1 matching over 9 bases. CDR1 and CDR2 from the germline V gene are SGHNT and YENEEA. The CDR3 loop spans 15 amino acids. Germline trimming cut 1 base from V and 6 bases from J; bases unmatched to any gene: 3. The CDR3 DNA is TGTGCCAGCAGCTTAGCCGGGACAGGGTCCGGGGAGCTGTTTTTT. It codes for CASSLAGTGSGELFF.

The count of this clone is one. The chain carries TRBV10-3 and TRBJ1-1, with a tentative D call TRBD1 (5 bases). Germline assignment: CDR1 ENHRY and CDR2 SYGVKD. The V end lost 2 bases, the J end lost 5 bases, and 9 bases lay between the germline ends. The CDR3 extends over 13 amino acids. The CDR3 DNA sequence: TGTGCCATCAGTGAGGGGGGTTTGACTGAAGCTTTCTTT. This encodes CAISEGGLTEAFF.

The chain joins TRBV19 to TRBJ1-5, with unresolved D. Germline V gives CDR1 LNHDA, CDR2 SQIVND (reference sequence). The CDR3 length is 13 residues. V was cut by 10 bases and J by 6 bases, with 16 bases left in between. CDR3 amino acids: CATEAEVGQPQHF. In DNA form, the CDR3 reads TGTGCCACCGAGGCTGAAGTGGGTCAGCCCCAGCATTTT.

The chain recombines TRBV7-9 with TRBJ1-1; no clear D gene. The CDR3 extends over 15 amino acids. V shed 4 bases and J shed 0 bases, with 12 bases lying between them. Germline CDR1 is SEHNR and CDR2 is FQNEAQ (reference sequence). CDR3 protein: CASSSGLQLNTEAFF. The CDR3 DNA is TGTGCCAGCAGCTCAGGACTGCAGTTGAACACTGAAGCTTTCTTT.

This chain links TRBV6-5 with TRBJ1-2, with 7 bases matching TRBD1. The CDR3 contains 15 residues. The ends lost 5 bases at V and 4 bases at J; junction bases unmatched: 10. The germline V gene has CDR1 MNHEY and CDR2 SVGAGI. The CDR3 here is CASSLKGANFYGYTF. CDR3 bases: TGTGCCAGCAGTCTAAAGGGGGCAAATTTCTATGGCTACACCTTC.

This chain links TRBV5-1 with TRBJ1-2; D is ambiguous. CDR1 SGHRS and CDR2 YFSETQ come from the germline V gene. There are 13 residues in the CDR3. The germline V and J ends were trimmed by 4 bases and 1 base, with 8 bases remaining between them. The CDR3 DNA follows: TGCGCCAGCAGCCCGCCGGGTAACTATGGCTACACCTTC. As protein: CASSPPGNYGYTF.

This chain links TRBV29-1 with TRBJ2-5; 10 nucleotides line up with TRBD2. Germline values: CDR1 SQVTM, CDR2 ANQGSEA. The CDR3 loop spans 11 amino acids. The V segment lost 4 bases and the J segment 14 bases; nucleotides outside the gene matches: 7. CDR3 in amino acids: CSVGGLAPFYF. Here the CDR3 DNA reads TGCAGCGTTGGGGGACTAGCGCCTTTCTACTTC.